The clone carrying this T cell receptor beta chain has a handful of counts. This sample is part of a study of identical twins. TCRdb fed the 5' RACE reads into MiXCR, producing one record per CDR3 protein. The profile covers about 200,000 distinct CDR3 sequences, with about a sixth appearing a single time and 35% to 45% taken by the ten largest. This CDR3 is 14 amino acids long. From germline, CDR1 is MNHEY and CDR2 SMNVEV (reference sequence). The V and J ends lost 3 bases and 4 bases respectively, with 9 bases between them. This same sample was also taken into another study, of T cells expressing NK-cell markers.

Sequenced sample: CD8+ T cells sorted from blood. This chain uses TRBV27 with TRBJ2-2; D unresolved. This receptor was identified in a woman aged 18-35 years in good health. The CDR3 reads CASSFGMGTGELFF. The CDR3 nucleotides are TGTGCCAGCAGTTTTGGGATGGGCACCGGGGAGCTGTTTTTT.